Detailed here is one T cell receptor beta chain. As yet, its antigen is unknown. Measured with immunoSEQ multiplex PCR; TCRdb has only the in-frame clones, and not every one. The data show about 73,000 clones, with 88% seen just once and over 0.75% held by the top ten. The sample belongs to a study of OX40 agonist ivuxolimab in advanced cancers. Findings of the study overall: At 0.1 to 3.0 mg/kg, clonal expansion of CD4+ and CD8+ blood T cells had occurred by week 6. Low normalized T-cell clonal expansion also characterized some of the nonresponders.

Sequencing was performed on CD4+ or CD8+ T cells sorted from blood, taken in a trial of the OX40 agonist ivuxolimab. This receptor was taken from an adult with an advanced solid tumor such as melanoma, head and neck, liver or kidney cancer.

CDR3: CASKLAGAGYEQYF. The CDR3 DNA is TGTGCCAGCAAACTAGCGGGAGCAGGGTACGAGCAGTACTTC. The chain combines TRBV28 with TRBJ2-5; 11 nucleotides align to TRBD2. The assigned J gene may be wrong: the sequence end matches TRBJ2-7 better. Germline CDR1 is MDHEN and CDR2 is SYDVKM. CDR3 length: 14 amino acids.